The 11 T cell receptor beta chains below come from one sample, sequenced in a study of T cells in Graves' hyperthyroidism and ophthalmopathy. Amplified regions were TCR beta CDR3 sequences from RNA transcripts. TCR CDR3 regions were first amplified by RT-PCR with HTBI primers. Each CDR3 protein gets one entry after TCRdb re-called the multiplex PCR reads with MiXCR. Among hundreds of thousands of distinct CDR3 sequences, around 16% were seen once, and the ten largest hold 3.5% to 4%. The sequencing input was blood. Receptor source: a woman between 25 and 40 years old with Graves' hyperthyroidism.

This clonotype showed up just a few times. This chain links TRBV4-3 with TRBJ1-1, with TRBD1 matching over 8 bases. CDR1 and CDR2 from the germline V gene are LGHNA and YSLEER. The trim removed 4 bases at V and 0 bases at J, leaving 10 bases unmatched. The CDR3 runs to 17 residues. The CDR3 DNA reads as TGCGCCAGCAGCCGGACAGGGTCCGCGGACATGAACACTGAAGCTTTCTTT. Its translation: CASSRTGSADMNTEAFF.

In its sample, this clonotype was seen many times. The CDR3 is CASSSEARYNEQFF. CDR3 DNA sequence: TGTGCCAGCAGTTCAGAGGCCAGATACAATGAGCAGTTCTTC. The chain couples TRBV27 to TRBJ2-1; D is uncertain. CDR1 MNHEY and CDR2 SMNVEV come from the germline V gene (reference sequence). V was cut by 4 bases and J by 4 bases, with 11 bases left in between. CDR3 length: 14 amino acids.

This clonotype was detected once. The chain links TRBV5-4 to TRBJ1-4; 7 bases line up with TRBD1. The CDR3 runs to 15 residues. From germline, CDR1 is SGHNT and CDR2 YYREEE (reference sequence). After removal of 3 bases from V and 7 bases from J, the junction contained 9 bases not matched to a gene. CDR3: CASSSATGLTEKLFF. The DNA for the CDR3 is TGTGCCAGCAGCTCAGCGACAGGGCTAACTGAAAAACTGTTTTTT.

The chain couples TRBV4-1 to TRBJ2-7, with D possibly called TRBD1 or TRBD2 (6 bases each). Trimming pared 2 bases from V and 2 bases from J, leaving 22 bases between. The CDR3 is 18 residues long. Looked up from germline, CDR1 is MGHRA and CDR2 is YSYEKL. The CDR3 loop reads CASSQRLSGDRGAYEQYF. The DNA of the CDR3 is TGCGCCAGCAGCCAACGACTCTCAGGGGATAGGGGGGCCTACGAGCAGTACTTC.

This clonotype was counted many times. As DNA, the CDR3 is TGTGCCAGCAGCTTAGTGTGGGCTAGCGGGACTGAGCAGTACTTC. This codes for CASSLVWASGTEQYF. The V call is TRBV7-2, the J call TRBJ2-7; 9 bases are shared with TRBD2. Germline CDR1 and CDR2: SGHTA and FQGNSA. The CDR3 is 15 amino acids. V shed 1 base, J shed 7 bases, and the junction held 8 bases outside the gene matches. The whole variable domain, remainder taken from reference TRBV7-2 and TRBJ2-7, is GAGVSQSPSNKVTEKGKDVELRCDPISGHTALYWYRQSLGQGLEFLIYFQGNSAPDKSGLPSDRFSAERTGGSVSTLTIQRTQQEDSAVYLCASSLVWASGTEQYFGPGTRLTVT.

The J gene is TRBJ1-1, the V gene TRBV12-3 or TRBV12-4; TRBD1 aligns across 8 bases. The length of the CDR3 is 13 residues. J gave up 3 bases and V 9 bases, and 6 bases lay outside the gene matches. CDR3 nucleotide sequence: TGTGCCAGTGAGCAGGGGGCTTACACTGAAGCTTTCTTT. Amino acids: CASEQGAYTEAFF.

The table lists this clonotype with many counts. V usage is TRBV20-1 and J usage is TRBJ2-3; 14 positions match TRBD2. The V gene end was trimmed by 4 bases and the J gene end by 6 bases; junction bases not matched to a gene: 15. Germline-derived CDR1 and CDR2 are DFQATT and SNEGSKA (reference sequence). The CDR3 totals 18 residues. The CDR3 loop is CSANRFRLAGGPWDTQYF. CDR3 nucleotides: TGCAGTGCTAATAGATTTCGACTAGCGGGAGGGCCATGGGATACGCAGTATTTT.

At least ten counts were recorded for this clonotype. The chain recombines TRBV3-1 with TRBJ2-2; D remains ambiguous. The CDR3 spans 12 residues. Trimming left V 6 bases short and J 6 bases short, with 8 bases between. Germline V gene sequence: CDR1 LGHDT, CDR2 YNNKEL (reference sequence). CDR3 in DNA: TGTGCCAGCAGTTCCGACTCCGGGGAGCTGTTTTTT. Translated, it gives CASSSDSGELFF.

This clonotype has at least ten counts. The rearrangement joins TRBV27 to TRBJ2-7; the D is unclear. V lost 0 bases to trimming and J lost 2 bases, with 8 bases between them. In germline, CDR1 is MNHEY, CDR2 SMNVEV (reference sequence). This CDR3 comprises 14 residues. CDR3 sequence reads: CASSLSPGAYEQYF. The CDR3 DNA is TGTGCCAGCAGTTTATCCCCCGGTGCCTACGAGCAGTACTTC.

The rearrangement joins TRBV4-1 to TRBJ2-7; 7 bases line up with TRBD2. In germline, CDR1 is MGHRA, CDR2 YSYEKL. J was trimmed by 7 bases and V by 2 bases; bases with no gene match: 11. The CDR3 is 15 residues long. The CDR3 DNA reads as TGCGCCAGCAGCCAACGCCCCGGGGGGACGGGGGAGCAGTACTTC. Its translation: CASSQRPGGTGEQYF.

This clonotype has at least ten counts. This rearrangement joins TRBV28 to TRBJ2-1, with 10 nucleotides matching TRBD2. The CDR3 is 13 amino acids. Germline lookup yields CDR1 MDHEN and CDR2 SYDVKM. V shed 8 bases, J shed 12 bases, and the junction held 10 bases outside the gene matches. The CDR3 spells CASSTPSGSWQFF. The CDR3 DNA reads TGTGCCAGCTCTACCCCTAGCGGGAGTTGGCAGTTCTTC.